The T cell receptor beta chain described here comes from a study of T cells after yellow fever vaccination. This clonotype appeared a few times. In germline, CDR1 is LGHNA, CDR2 YNFKEQ. J gave up 7 bases and V 2 bases, and 5 bases lay outside the gene matches. The CDR3 is made up of 16 amino acids. A universal primer site and UMIs were added as TCR cDNA was made by 5'RACE template switching. MiXCR, applied by TCRdb to the 5' RACE reads, yields one record per CDR3 protein. Of 450,000 to 650,000 distinct CDR3 sequences listed, roughly 12% were seen once; the top ten hold around an eighth. This clonotype was obtained from a man aged 25 to 40 who received the YFV17D yellow fever vaccine. The V and J genes are TRBV4-2 and TRBJ2-2; 12 bases are a match to TRBD2. The input for sequencing was PBMCs, taken on the day of the yellow fever booster vaccination. CDR3 DNA sequence: TGTGCCAGCAGCCAACGGACTAGCGGGAACTTCGGGGAGCTGTTTTTT. It yields the protein CASSQRTSGNFGELFF.